One sample yielded the 4 T cell receptor beta chains listed below, sequenced in a study of untreated major depressive disorder. Study-level results: TRBV05-01 (Vbeta 5.1) usage was higher in CD4+ T cells of depressed patients than controls.

Their cognate antigens are unknown. Generated by immunoSEQ multiplex PCR, the TCRdb table keeps only in-frame clones and is missing some. The sample carries some 27,000 clones, approximately 90% recorded once. What was sequenced was CD4+ T cells from PBMCs. Receptors originate from a woman in her 30s with major depressive disorder.

CDR3 nucleotide sequence: TGTGCCAGCTTCCCCGACAGAAACTATGGCTACACCTTC. Its translation is CASFPDRNYGYTF. This chain links TRBV7-2 with TRBJ1-2; a possible D gene is TRBD1 (5 bases). V lost 8 bases to trimming and J lost 2 bases, with 12 bases between them. The CDR3 sequence is 13 residues long. From germline, CDR1 is SGHTA and CDR2 FQGNSA. The variable domain in full, completed from reference TRBV7-2 and TRBJ1-2, reads GAGVSQSPSNKVTEKGKDVELRCDPISGHTALYWYRQSLGQGLEFLIYFQGNSAPDKSGLPSDRFSAERTGGSVSTLTIQRTQQEDSAVYLCASFPDRNYGYTFGSGTRLTVV.

The chain employs TRBV9 and TRBJ2-3; D possibly corresponds to TRBD1 (6 bases). V was shortened by 2 bases and J by 6 bases, with 13 bases between the two germline ends. Germline assignment: CDR1 SGDLS and CDR2 YYNGEE. The CDR3 has 14 residues. This CDR3 is CASSVGQGGDTQYF. The CDR3 DNA sequence: TGTGCCAGCAGCGTGGGACAAGGCGGCGATACGCAGTATTTT.

This clone occurred once. The rearrangement links TRBV7-8 to TRBJ2-2; no clear D gene. The CDR3 sequence is 14 residues long. Trimming shortened V by 3 bases and J by 4 bases, and 9 bases separated the two germline ends. CDR1 is SGHVS and CDR2 is FQNEAQ in the germline V gene. The CDR3 region has the DNA TGTGCCAGCAGCTTCTCGCTTTCCACCGGGGAGCTGTTTTTT. Its protein product is CASSFSLSTGELFF.

The chain couples TRBV4-1 to TRBJ1-2, with a weak D call TRBD1 (6 bases). Germline V gives CDR1 MGHRA, CDR2 YSYEKL. The CDR3 has 18 residues. V dropped 3 bases and J dropped 0 bases, with 20 bases sitting between them. Written as DNA, the CDR3 is TGCGCCAGCAGCCATGGTTCTCCCAGGGGCCGGTCTAACTATGGCTACACCTTC. This translates into CASSHGSPRGRSNYGYTF.